This T cell receptor (beta chain) was captured by sequencing in a study of OX40 agonist ivuxolimab in advanced cancers. Study-wide background: Every 2 weeks, ivuxolimab was infused into the patients intravenously at between 0.01 and 10 mg/kg. Dose-escalation patients were diagnosed with hepatocellular carcinoma, melanoma, renal cell cancer or head and neck cancer. Regarding the study as a whole: Near-lowest levels of clonal expansion characterized partial responders at 0.1-3.0 mg/kg.

CDR1 is MNHNY and CDR2 is SVGAGI in the germline V gene (reference sequence). Trimming removed 7 bases from V and 2 bases from J, with 21 bases in between. This CDR3 contains 16 residues. This clone was observed once. As yet, its antigen is unknown. The assay was immunoSEQ multiplex PCR, and TCRdb's table has in-frame clones only and misses some. The sample includes under 25,000 clones, 85% to 90% of them seen just once. The chain recombines TRBV6-6 with TRBJ2-7; TRBD1 might be the D (5 bases). The material was CD4+ or CD8+ T cells sorted from blood, obtained in a trial of the OX40 agonist ivuxolimab. The source is an adult with an advanced solid tumor such as melanoma, head and neck, liver or kidney cancer. The chain's CDR3 is CASKTGAETYTYEQYF. CDR3 DNA: TGTGCCAGCAAAACAGGTGCAGAAACCTACACCTACGAGCAGTACTTC.